This T cell receptor beta chain is from a study of T cell changes during pregnancy in multiple sclerosis. The protocol was immunoSEQ multiplex PCR, while the TCRdb copy is restricted to in-frame clones and leaves out a portion. The sample consists of 80,000 to 100,000 clones, about 93% of them appearing once. The CDR3 is made up of 14 amino acids. From germline, CDR1 is SGDLS and CDR2 YYNGEE. The V end lost 0 bases, the J end lost 4 bases, and 11 bases lay between the germline ends. Comment on this clone: The sample contains more than one DNA sequence encoding this CDR3.

The chain combines TRBV9 with TRBJ2-7; TRBD1 might be the D (6 bases). The sequenced sample was peripheral blood, obtained after pregnancy. This TCR came from a female donor with multiple sclerosis, enrolled in a pregnancy study. CDR3 coding DNA: TGTGCCAGCAGCGTAGATCACAGGGCATACGAGCAGTACTTC. Amino acids: CASSVDHRAYEQYF.